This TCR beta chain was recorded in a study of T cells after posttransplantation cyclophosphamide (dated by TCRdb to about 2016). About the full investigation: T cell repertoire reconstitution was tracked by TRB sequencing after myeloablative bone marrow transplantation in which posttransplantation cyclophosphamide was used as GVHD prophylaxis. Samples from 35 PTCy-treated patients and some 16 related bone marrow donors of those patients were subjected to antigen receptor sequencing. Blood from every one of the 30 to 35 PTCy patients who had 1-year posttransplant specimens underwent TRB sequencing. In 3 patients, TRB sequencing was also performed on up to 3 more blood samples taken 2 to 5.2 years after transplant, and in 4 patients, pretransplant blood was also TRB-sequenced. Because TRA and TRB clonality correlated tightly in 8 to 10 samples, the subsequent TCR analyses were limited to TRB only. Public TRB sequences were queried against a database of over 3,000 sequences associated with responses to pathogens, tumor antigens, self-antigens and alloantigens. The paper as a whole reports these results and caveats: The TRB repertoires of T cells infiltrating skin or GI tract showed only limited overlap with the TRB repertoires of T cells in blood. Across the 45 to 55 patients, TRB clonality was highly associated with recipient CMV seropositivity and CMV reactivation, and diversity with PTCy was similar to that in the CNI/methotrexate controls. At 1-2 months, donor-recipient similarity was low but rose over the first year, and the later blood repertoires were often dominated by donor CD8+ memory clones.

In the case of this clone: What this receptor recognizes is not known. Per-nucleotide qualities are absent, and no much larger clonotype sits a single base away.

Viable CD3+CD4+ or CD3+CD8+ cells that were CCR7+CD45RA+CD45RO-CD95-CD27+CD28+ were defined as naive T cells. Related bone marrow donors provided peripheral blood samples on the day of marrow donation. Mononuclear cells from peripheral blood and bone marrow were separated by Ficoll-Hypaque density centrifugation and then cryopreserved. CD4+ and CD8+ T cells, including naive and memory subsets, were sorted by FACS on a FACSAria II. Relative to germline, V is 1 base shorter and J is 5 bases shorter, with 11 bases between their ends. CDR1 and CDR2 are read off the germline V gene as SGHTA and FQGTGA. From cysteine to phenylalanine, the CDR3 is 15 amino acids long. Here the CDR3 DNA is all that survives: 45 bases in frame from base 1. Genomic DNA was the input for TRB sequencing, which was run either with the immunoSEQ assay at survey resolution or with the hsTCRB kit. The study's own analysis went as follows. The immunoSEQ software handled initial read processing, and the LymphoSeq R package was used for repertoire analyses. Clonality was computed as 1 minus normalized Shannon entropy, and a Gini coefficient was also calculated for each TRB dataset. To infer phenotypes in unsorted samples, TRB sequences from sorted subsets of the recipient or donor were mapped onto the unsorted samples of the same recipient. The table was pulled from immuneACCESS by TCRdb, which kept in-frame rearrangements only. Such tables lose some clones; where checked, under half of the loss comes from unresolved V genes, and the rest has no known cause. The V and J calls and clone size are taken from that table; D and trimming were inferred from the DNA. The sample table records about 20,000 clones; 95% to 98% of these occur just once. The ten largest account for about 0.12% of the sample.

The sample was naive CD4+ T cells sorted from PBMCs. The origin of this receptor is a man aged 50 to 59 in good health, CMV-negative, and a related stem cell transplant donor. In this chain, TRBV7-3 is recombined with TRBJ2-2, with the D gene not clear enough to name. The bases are TGTGCCAGCAGCTTAAGGGCGCTTGGAACCGGGGAGCTGTTTTTT. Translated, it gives CASSLRALGTGELFF.